This entry lists 2 T cell receptor beta chains sequenced from one sample in a study of OX40 agonist ivuxolimab in advanced cancers. The assay was immunoSEQ multiplex PCR, and TCRdb's table has in-frame clones only and misses some. The sample holds approximately 40,000 clones; 83% are singletons and the top ten take under 25%. Here the sequenced sample was CD4+ or CD8+ T cells sorted from blood, taken in a trial of the OX40 agonist ivuxolimab. The receptors here all came from an adult with an advanced solid tumor such as melanoma, head and neck, liver or kidney cancer.

The chain combines TRBV28 with TRBJ2-7, with 10 bases that match TRBD2. This CDR3 spans 16 amino acids. CDR1 is MDHEN, CDR2 SYDVKM, per germline. The J segment lost 0 bases and the V segment lost 3 bases, leaving 5 bases of the junction unmatched. CDR3 region: CASSFPPSGSSYEQYF. The CDR3 DNA is TGTGCCAGCAGTTTTCCCCCTAGCGGGAGCTCCTACGAGCAGTACTTC.

The chain couples TRBV27 to TRBJ2-6, with D possibly TRBD1 on 5 matching bases. The CDR3 length is 12 residues. From germline, CDR1 is MNHEY and CDR2 SMNVEV (reference sequence). V was trimmed by 10 bases and J by 4 bases, leaving 8 bases between them. This chain's CDR3 is CATGKGANVLTF. For the CDR3, the DNA is TGTGCCACAGGGAAGGGGGCCAACGTCCTGACTTTC.